Listed below are T cell receptor beta chains from one sample, sequenced in a study of CD8+CD57+ T cells in acquired aplastic anemia. A single record per CDR3 protein comes from TCRdb applying MiXCR to the reads. The sample holds a few hundred thousand distinct CDR3 sequences, under 40% seen once. The sample taken for sequencing was sorted CD4+, CD8+, or CD8+CD57+ T cells (not recorded which) from PBMCs. The receptors derive from a human donor with aplastic anemia. Both conserved end residues are part of each CDR3. A D gene is named only where the DNA matches it firmly. Expanded clones get a size class; other rows say once, few or many, or leave the size out.

abundance,d_gene,len,v_gene,j_gene,CDR3aa,CDR3nt
many,-,12,TRBV20-1,TRBJ2-7,CSATGGEAEQYF,TGCAGTGCTACCGGGGGCGAGGCCGAGCAGTACTTC
-,-,17,TRBV14,TRBJ1-5,CASSQERTENSNQPQHF,TGTGCCAGCAGCCAAGAAAGAACAGAGAATAGCAATCAGCCCCAGCATTTT
-,TRBD1,13,TRBV29-1,TRBJ2-5,CSGGTGGQETQYF,TGCAGCGGAGGGACAGGGGGCCAAGAGACCCAGTACTTC
-,-,16,TRBV11-2,TRBJ2-1,CASSLGRQFPYNEQFF,TGTGCCAGCAGCTTAGGCCGGCAGTTTCCCTACAATGAGCAGTTCTTC
many,-,14,TRBV7-3,TRBJ1-1,CASSLTSGSTEAFF,TGTGCCAGCAGCTTAACGTCAGGGTCCACTGAAGCTTTCTTT
-,TRBD1,15,TRBV2,TRBJ1-5,CASTRDSQDYQPQHF,TGTGCCAGCACCCGGGACAGTCAGGACTATCAGCCCCAGCATTTT
-,-,13,TRBV5-6,TRBJ1-2,CAWTPGHNYGYTF,TGTGCCTGGACCCCGGGACACAACTATGGCTACACCTTC
-,-,15,TRBV24-1,TRBJ2-7,CATSSVGLQGYEQYF,TGTGCCACCAGCAGCGTAGGTCTACAGGGCTACGAGCAGTACTTC
-,TRBD1,15,TRBV19,TRBJ2-7,CASSLGGQGFYEQYF,TGTGCCAGTAGCTTAGGGGGACAGGGGTTCTACGAGCAGTACTTC
many,TRBD1,18,TRBV2,TRBJ1-2,CASSELSAGGKWDYGYTF,TGTGCCAGCAGTGAATTATCGGCAGGGGGAAAATGGGACTATGGCTACACCTTC
-,TRBD2,16,TRBV5-1,TRBJ2-3,CASSFGSSGAEDTQYF,TGCGCCAGCAGCTTCGGTTCTAGCGGGGCTGAAGATACGCAGTATTTT
many,-,15,TRBV15,TRBJ1-3,CATSRDPGSGNTIYF,TGTGCCACCAGCAGAGATCCAGGTTCTGGAAACACCATATATTTT
-,-,15,TRBV12-3/TRBV12-4,TRBJ2-7,CASSLRGSPLYEQYF,TGTGCCAGCAGTTTACGGGGGAGCCCTCTCTACGAGCAGTACTTC
many,-,12,TRBV20-1,TRBJ1-6,CSASGDLPFPHF,TGCAGTGCTAGCGGGGACCTCCCTTTCCCGCATTTT
many,-,13,TRBV7-6,TRBJ2-4,CASSLAAKNIQYF,TGTGCCAGCAGCTTAGCCGCAAAAAACATTCAGTACTTC
many,-,13,TRBV29-1,TRBJ1-5,CSVVDNSNQPQHF,TGCAGCGTTGTGGACAACTCGAATCAGCCCCAGCATTTT
-,TRBD1,17,TRBV6-5,TRBJ1-2,CASSYSYRSGQGPGYTF,TGTGCCAGCAGTTACTCTTATCGGTCGGGACAGGGGCCTGGCTACACCTTC
-,-,13,TRBV2,TRBJ1-2,CASSPGGYNGYTF,TGTGCCAGCAGTCCTGGAGGGTATAATGGCTACACCTTC
-,TRBD2,16,TRBV10-3,TRBJ2-1,CASRVAGFLSYNEQFF,TGTGCCAGCAGAGTAGCGGGGTTCCTCTCCTACAATGAGCAGTTCTTC
-,-,13,TRBV7-3,TRBJ2-3,CASSNGVLDTQYF,TGTGCCAGCAGCAACGGGGTCTTAGATACGCAGTATTTT
-,-,11,TRBV30,TRBJ1-3,CAWRGRQTIYF,TGTGCCTGGAGAGGGAGACAGACCATATATTTT
-,-,12,TRBV12-3/TRBV12-4,TRBJ2-1,CASSSIHNEQFF,TGTGCCAGCAGTTCAATTCACAATGAGCAGTTCTTC
few,TRBD1,18,TRBV9,TRBJ1-1,CASSLAGLGQGAVTEAFF,TGTGCCAGCAGCTTAGCCGGGTTGGGACAGGGGGCGGTCACTGAAGCTTTCTTT
many,-,14,TRBV7-2,TRBJ1-2,CASSTRQGWYGYTF,TGTGCCAGCAGCACTAGGCAGGGTTGGTATGGCTACACCTTC
few,-,9,TRBV9,TRBJ2-7,CASSGRPDF,TGTGCCAGCAGCGGGAGGCCCGACTTC
-,-,14,TRBV15,TRBJ1-1,CATSSKGTTDEAFF,TGTGCCACCAGCAGCAAAGGGACCACTGACGAAGCTTTCTTT
few,-,11,TRBV30,TRBJ1-2,CAWSALQGYTF,TGTGCCTGGAGTGCCCTTCAAGGCTACACCTTC
-,-,14,TRBV15,TRBJ2-1,CATSSVGRDYEQFF,TGTGCCACCAGCAGCGTAGGGCGGGACTATGAGCAGTTCTTC
-,-,12,TRBV2,TRBJ2-7,CASRGDRGEQYF,TGTGCCAGCAGAGGAGATCGGGGCGAGCAGTACTTC
-,-,17,TRBV20-1,TRBJ2-7,CSARLPGEQGGSDEQYF,TGCAGTGCTAGGCTTCCGGGGGAGCAGGGAGGTTCCGACGAGCAGTACTTC
-,TRBD1,15,TRBV10-3,TRBJ1-5,CAISARDRDNQPQHF,TGTGCCATCAGTGCACGGGACAGGGACAATCAGCCCCAGCATTTT
-,-,13,TRBV7-8,TRBJ2-1,CASSFDWGNEQFF,TGTGCCAGCAGCTTTGACTGGGGCAATGAGCAGTTCTTC
-,TRBD2,15,TRBV6-1,TRBJ2-3,CASSLLAGGPDTQYF,TGTGCCAGCAGTCTACTAGCGGGAGGGCCAGATACGCAGTATTTT
-,-,8,TRBV20-1,TRBJ1-1,CSARPAFF,TGCAGTGCTAGGCCCGCTTTCTTT
-,TRBD1,17,TRBV20-1,TRBJ1-5,CSAKAGTAKYSNQPQHF,TGCAGTGCTAAGGCCGGGACAGCGAAGTATAGCAATCAGCCCCAGCATTTT
-,-,15,TRBV2,TRBJ1-6,CASSGSAGANSPLHF,TGTGCCAGCAGTGGGTCGGCCGGAGCTAATTCACCCCTCCACTTT
many,-,14,TRBV29-1,TRBJ2-3,CSVEDAQPTDTQYF,TGCAGCGTTGAAGATGCACAGCCCACAGATACGCAGTATTTT
few,-,14,TRBV7-9,TRBJ1-3,CASSLSLSGNTIYF,TGTGCCAGCAGCTTAAGTTTATCTGGAAACACCATATATTTT
few,-,14,TRBV2,TRBJ1-1,CASSVIPGSTEAFF,TGTGCCAGCAGCGTTATCCCAGGCAGCACTGAAGCTTTCTTT
-,TRBD1,15,TRBV10-3,TRBJ1-2,CASSKGQGAYYGYTF,TGTGCCAGCAGTAAGGGACAGGGGGCGTACTATGGCTACACCTTC
many,TRBD1,16,TRBV19,TRBJ1-6,CASSLRGQGVNSPLHF,TGTGCCAGTAGTCTCAGGGGGCAGGGGGTAAATTCACCCCTCCACTTT
-,TRBD2,15,TRBV5-1,TRBJ2-1,CASSQGLAGRDEQFF,TGCGCCAGCAGCCAGGGACTAGCGGGACGCGATGAGCAGTTCTTC
-,-,15,TRBV5-5,TRBJ1-2,CASTLGHHSNHGYTF,TGTGCCAGCACCTTGGGGCACCATTCAAACCATGGCTACACCTTC
-,-,15,TRBV10-2,TRBJ1-2,CASSYVGAKGYGYTF,TGTGCCAGCAGTTATGTGGGGGCGAAAGGGTATGGCTACACCTTC
-,TRBD2,14,TRBV9,TRBJ2-2,CASSVTSGAGELFF,TGTGCCAGCAGCGTTACTAGCGGGGCCGGGGAGCTGTTTTTT
few,-,13,TRBV12-3/TRBV12-4,TRBJ2-1,CASSQSSYNEQFF,TGTGCCAGCAGTCAGAGCTCCTACAATGAGCAGTTCTTC
-,-,15,TRBV5-1,TRBJ1-1,CASSLVEFRNTEAFF,TGCGCCAGCAGCTTGGTAGAGTTTAGGAACACTGAAGCTTTCTTT
-,-,15,TRBV7-9,TRBJ1-1,CASSSDPRAYTEAFF,TGTGCCAGCAGCTCCGACCCGCGGGCCTACACTGAAGCTTTCTTT
many,-,16,TRBV15,TRBJ2-6,CATSRGPRTGANVLTF,TGTGCCACCAGCAGAGGTCCCAGGACTGGGGCCAACGTCCTGACTTTC
many,-,14,TRBV4-3,TRBJ2-7,CASSQGLLTYEQYF,TGCGCCAGCAGCCAAGGACTCCTAACCTACGAGCAGTACTTC
-,-,17,TRBV4-2,TRBJ1-6,CASSQGGPRADNSPLHF,TGTGCCAGCAGCCAGGGGGGACCCAGGGCGGATAATTCACCCCTCCACTTT
-,-,13,TRBV4-3,TRBJ1-2,CASSHGRDHGYTF,TGCGCCAGCAGCCACGGCAGGGACCATGGCTACACCTTC
-,TRBD2,15,TRBV7-3,TRBJ2-5,CASRTTSGNQGTQYF,TGTGCCAGCAGGACGACTAGCGGGAACCAAGGGACCCAGTACTTC
-,-,14,TRBV14,TRBJ1-2,CASSRRMANYGYTF,TGTGCCAGCAGCAGGAGAATGGCTAACTATGGCTACACCTTC
-,TRBD1,13,TRBV6-1,TRBJ1-1,CASNRGMNTEAFF,TGTGCCAGCAACAGGGGGATGAACACTGAAGCTTTCTTT
-,-,15,TRBV11-3,TRBJ2-7,CASSLSSGSPYEQYF,TGTGCCAGCAGCTTAAGTTCCGGGTCCCCCTACGAGCAGTACTTC
many,TRBD2,13,TRBV2,TRBJ2-7,CASSAGTSGMEYF,TGTGCCAGCAGTGCCGGGACTAGCGGGATGGAGTACTTC
many,-,13,TRBV7-9,TRBJ1-4,CASSLGGHKRLFF,TGTGCCAGCAGCTTAGGCGGTCACAAGAGGCTGTTTTTT
-,-,14,TRBV7-9,TRBJ2-5,CASSQVTSSETQYF,TGCGCCAGCAGCCAAGTCACTAGCAGTGAGACCCAGTACTTC
-,-,16,TRBV18,TRBJ1-3,CASSPPSGDSGNTIYF,TGTGCCAGCTCACCACCGTCGGGGGACTCTGGAAACACCATATATTTT